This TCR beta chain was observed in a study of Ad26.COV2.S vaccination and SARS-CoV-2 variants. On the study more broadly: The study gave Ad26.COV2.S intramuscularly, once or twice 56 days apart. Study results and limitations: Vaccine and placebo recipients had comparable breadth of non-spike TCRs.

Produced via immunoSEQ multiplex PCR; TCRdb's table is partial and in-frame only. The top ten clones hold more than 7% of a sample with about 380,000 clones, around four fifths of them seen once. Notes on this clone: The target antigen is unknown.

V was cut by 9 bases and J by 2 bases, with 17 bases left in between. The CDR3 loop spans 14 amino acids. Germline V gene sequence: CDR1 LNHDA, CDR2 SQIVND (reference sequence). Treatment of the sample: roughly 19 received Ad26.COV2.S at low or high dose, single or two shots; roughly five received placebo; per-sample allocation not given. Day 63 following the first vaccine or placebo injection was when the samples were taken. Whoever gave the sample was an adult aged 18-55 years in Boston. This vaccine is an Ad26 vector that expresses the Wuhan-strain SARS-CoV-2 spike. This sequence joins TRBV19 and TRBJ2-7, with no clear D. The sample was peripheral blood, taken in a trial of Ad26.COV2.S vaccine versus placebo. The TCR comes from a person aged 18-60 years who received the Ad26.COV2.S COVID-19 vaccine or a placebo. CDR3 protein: CASISGKAPYEQYF. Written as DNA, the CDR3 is TGTGCCAGCATTAGTGGGAAGGCGCCCTACGAGCAGTACTTC.